A selection of T cell receptor beta chains follows, all from one sample in a study of T-cell reconstitution after alpha-beta-depleted transplantation in children. TCRdb re-derived calls from the PCR reads in MiXCR, one entry per CDR3 protein. Of 330,000 or so distinct CDR3 sequences detected, roughly 7.8% appear once; the ten largest clones hold about 9.1%. The sample consisted of peripheral blood, taken 360 days after TCRalphabeta/CD19-depleted stem cell transplant. These receptors were taken from a female patient aged 2 to 10 who had a stem cell transplant for Fanconi anemia, so the T cells may come from the graft donor. Both conserved end residues are part of each CDR3. The D gene is left open where the match is weak. Clone size is shown for a subset of rows, as once, few, many or a class of expanded clone.

TRBJ1-2	.	TRBV16	TRBD1	TGTGCCAGCAGCCAATCGGGCAGGGGGCTAGGCTACACCTTC	CASSQSGRGLGYTF
TRBJ1-5	few	TRBV27	.	TGTGCCTCGGGGGGTAACAATCAGCCCCAGCATTTT	CASGGNNQPQHF
TRBJ2-5	few	TRBV28	.	TGTGCCAGCAGTGAGGGGGGTGTCCAAGAGACCCAGTACTTC	CASSEGGVQETQYF
TRBJ2-2	many	TRBV3-1	.	TGTGCCAGCAGCCAAGAAAGTGTTCCCTTCCCGAACACCGGGGAGCTGTTTTTT	CASSQESVPFPNTGELFF
TRBJ2-1	few	TRBV6-2/TRBV6-3	TRBD2	TGTGCCAGCTTAGATCCGGGACTAGCGGGGGGGCCCCGCAATGAGCAGTTCTTC	CASLDPGLAGGPRNEQFF
TRBJ2-1	many	TRBV12-3/TRBV12-4	.	TGTGCCAGCAGTTTTTTCGGAACACGGGGAGGATTCTACAATGAGCAGTTCTTC	CASSFFGTRGGFYNEQFF
TRBJ2-5	many	TRBV7-9	.	TGTGCCAGCAGCCGCGGGGGCGAGGAGACCCAGTACTTC	CASSRGGEETQYF
TRBJ2-1	many	TRBV7-8	TRBD2	TGTGCCAGCAGCCCGGAACTAGCGGGGGGTACCTACAATGAGCAGTTCTTC	CASSPELAGGTYNEQFF
TRBJ2-3	.	TRBV6-5	.	TGTGCCAGCAGTTACTGGGCGGGGATGGGAGATACGCAGTATTTT	CASSYWAGMGDTQYF
TRBJ1-1	many	TRBV10-1	.	TGCGCCAGCAGTGAGATTGGGACGGGCGAAGCTTTCTTT	CASSEIGTGEAFF